Listed here are 32 T cell receptor beta chains from one sample, sequenced in a study of shared clonotypes between healthy human individuals. Only in-frame clones appear in the TCRdb table, and some are missing; sequencing was by immunoSEQ multiplex PCR. Here the sample spans some 660,000 clones, about 80% being singletons. Sequences were obtained from memory CD4+ T cells sorted from blood. Subset reported: CD45RA-negative fraction. These receptors originate from a young woman in good health.

The CDR3 region is CASRRQGANTGELFF. The CDR3 nucleotides read TGTGCCAGCAGGCGACAGGGGGCGAACACCGGGGAGCTGTTTTTT. This chain uses TRBV5-4 with TRBJ2-2; 9 bases align to TRBD1. Germline V gives CDR1 SGHNT, CDR2 YYREEE (reference sequence). This CDR3 contains 15 residues. The J segment lost 0 bases and the V segment lost 5 bases, leaving 2 bases of the junction unmatched.

Note on this clone: In the same sample, other DNA sequences code for this CDR3. This chain links TRBV5-1 with TRBJ2-6; no definite D call. The CDR3 sequence is 13 residues long. The ends were cut back, 1 base at V and 10 bases at J, with 9 bases in the middle. Germline assignment: CDR1 SGHRS and CDR2 YFSETQ. The DNA of the CDR3 is TGCGCCAGCAGCTTGCCAGGTGCTAACGTCCTGACTTTC. As protein: CASSLPGANVLTF.

This chain links TRBV7-8 with TRBJ1-1, with 9 bases aligning to TRBD1. From germline, CDR1 is SGHVS and CDR2 FQNEAQ. The CDR3 extends over 16 amino acids. The V segment lost 1 base and the J segment 1 base; nucleotides outside the gene matches: 4. The CDR3 DNA reads TGTGCCAGCAGCTTAGTCGGGACAGGGCGGAACACTGAAGCTTTCTTT. Its translation: CASSLVGTGRNTEAFF.

The chain has TRBV7-3 and TRBJ2-5; D is unclear. The CDR3 has 16 residues. With 5 bases removed from V and 2 bases from J, the gap between germline ends came to 18 bases. Per germline, CDR1 SGHTA and CDR2 FQGTGA. The CDR3 loop is CASSRHRAPNQETQYF. As DNA, the CDR3 is TGTGCCAGCAGCCGCCACCGGGCACCGAATCAAGAGACCCAGTACTTC.

This chain uses TRBV7-2 with TRBJ1-2, with TRBD1 identical over 7 bases. The CDR3 spans 14 residues. Germline CDR1 and CDR2: SGHTA and FQGNSA. The J segment lost 4 bases and the V segment lost 6 bases, leaving 8 bases of the junction unmatched. The DNA for the CDR3 is TGTGCCAGCAGATTACCGGGACAGAGCTATGGCTACACCTTC. Its translation is CASRLPGQSYGYTF. Combining the CDR3 with reference TRBV7-2 and TRBJ1-2 gives the whole variable domain GAGVSQSPSNKVTEKGKDVELRCDPISGHTALYWYRQSLGQGLEFLIYFQGNSAPDKSGLPSDRFSAERTGGSVSTLTIQRTQQEDSAVYLCASRLPGQSYGYTFGSGTRLTVV.

Points on this clone: The sample has other DNA sequences that encode this CDR3 too. This chain links TRBV27 with TRBJ2-5; TRBD1 matches at 7 bases. The length of the CDR3 is 13 residues. Germline CDR1 reads MNHEY; CDR2 reads SMNVEV (reference sequence). Losses at the gene ends were 6 bases for V and 1 base for J; bases not matched to a gene: 2. CDR3 in amino acids: CASRRQGQETQYF. In DNA form, the CDR3 reads TGTGCCAGCAGGAGACAGGGCCAAGAGACCCAGTACTTC.

The chain links TRBV5-8 to TRBJ2-5; 8 bases match TRBD1. Trimming cost V 4 bases and J 4 bases; bases outside gene matches: 18. Per germline, CDR1 SGHTS and CDR2 YDEGEE. The CDR3 is 18 amino acids. This CDR3 is CASSPTDYGQGIAETQYF. CDR3 DNA: TGTGCCAGCAGCCCCACCGATTACGGACAGGGTATCGCAGAGACCCAGTACTTC.

This clone was counted between two and nine times. This chain uses TRBV5-1 with TRBJ1-1, with TRBD1 matching over 7 bases. CDR3 length: 16 residues. CDR1 and CDR2 from the germline V gene are SGHRS and YFSETQ. V was pared by 4 bases and J by 0 bases, with 9 bases of the junction left unmatched. In DNA form, the CDR3 reads TGCGCCAGCAGCCCGGCGCAGGGACAGATGAACACTGAAGCTTTCTTT. Residues: CASSPAQGQMNTEAFF.

The chain couples TRBV29-1 to TRBJ1-2; D call uncertain. The CDR3 runs to 13 residues. Trimming removed 3 bases from V and 5 bases from J, with 13 bases in between. The germline V gene has CDR1 SQVTM and CDR2 ANQGSEA. DNA for the CDR3: TGCAGCGTTGAGGGCGGGGAACCTTATGGCTACACCTTC. Translation: CSVEGGEPYGYTF.

The V and J genes are TRBV11-3 and TRBJ2-2; no clear D gene. The CDR3 has 14 residues. The V gene lost 5 bases and the J gene lost 1 base, with 8 bases spanning the gap. CDR1 and CDR2 from the germline V gene are SGHNT and YENEEA. CDR3 loop: CASSQDGNTGELFF. The CDR3 bases are TGTGCCAGCAGCCAGGACGGGAACACCGGGGAGCTGTTTTTT.

The chain combines TRBV28 with TRBJ1-5; D is ambiguous. Germline CDR1 MDHEN, CDR2 SYDVKM. This CDR3 has 15 residues. Deletions cut 4 bases from V and 1 base from J, with 11 bases between. As DNA, the CDR3 is TGTGCCAGCAGTTCCTCCCCGGGAAGCAATCAGCCCCAGCATTTT. Protein sequence: CASSSSPGSNQPQHF.

The J gene is TRBJ2-1, the V gene TRBV19; D is ambiguous. CDR3 size: 13 residues. V shed 6 bases and J shed 7 bases, with 13 bases lying between them. Germline V gives CDR1 LNHDA, CDR2 SQIVND (reference sequence). CDR3 coding DNA: TGTGCCAGTAGGGGTCTAGGGCGGAATGAGCAGTTCTTC. This sequence encodes CASRGLGRNEQFF.

The gene calls are TRBV2 and TRBJ1-5; D gene ambiguous. This CDR3 is 17 amino acids long. V was shortened by 6 bases and J by 3 bases, with 21 bases between the two germline ends. CDR1 is SNHLY, CDR2 FYNNEI, per germline. CDR3 coding DNA: TGTGCCAGCAGACCGTTGCGAGGGTACTCTGACAATCAGCCCCAGCATTTT. Amino acid sequence: CASRPLRGYSDNQPQHF.

CDR3 in DNA: TGCGCCAGCAGTGTCCTGGACCAAGGGTCCCAGCATTTT. Encoded protein: CASSVLDQGSQHF. This chain links TRBV10-2 with TRBJ1-5; D not resolved. There are 13 residues in the CDR3. Between the trimmed V and J ends, which lost 4 bases and 11 bases, there was a span of 15 bases. The germline CDR1 and CDR2 sequences are WSHSY and SAAADI.

This clone appeared a few times. The V call is TRBV18, the J call TRBJ2-3; 8 bases are shared with TRBD2. CDR1 is KGHSH and CDR2 is LQKENI in the germline V gene. This CDR3 contains 15 residues. V lost 4 bases, J lost 3 bases, and 6 bases stayed unmatched. The CDR3 spells CASSLSGSATDTQYF. The DNA for the CDR3 is TGTGCCAGCTCACTCAGCGGGAGCGCGACAGATACGCAGTATTTT.

The chain couples TRBV5-6 to TRBJ2-1, with 11 bases matching TRBD2. Germline lookup yields CDR1 SGHDT and CDR2 YYEEEE. This CDR3 is built from 15 residues. Unmatched junction bases numbered 5, after V lost 0 bases and J lost 9 bases. Here the CDR3 reads CASSLALAGVTEQFF. In DNA, the CDR3 is TGTGCCAGCAGCTTGGCACTAGCGGGAGTGACTGAGCAGTTCTTC.

The chain carries TRBV4-1 and TRBJ1-5; possible D gene TRBD1, 6 bases. V was shortened by 2 bases and J by 4 bases, with 12 bases between the two germline ends. This CDR3 contains 15 residues. CDR1 and CDR2 from the germline V gene are MGHRA and YSYEKL. The CDR3 DNA sequence: TGCGCCAGCAGCCAAAGGCAGGGGCAAAATCAGCCCCAGCATTTT. Translated, it gives CASSQRQGQNQPQHF.

The gene calls are TRBV7-6 and TRBJ2-3, with 12 bases fitting TRBD2. V lost 5 bases and J lost 0; bases outside the gene matches: 6. CDR1 SGHVS and CDR2 FNYEAQ come from the germline V gene. The CDR3 covers 17 residues. This CDR3 is CASSIGLAGSSTDTQYF. The CDR3 DNA sequence: TGTGCCAGCAGCATAGGACTAGCGGGATCTAGCACAGATACGCAGTATTTT.

The chain joins TRBV14 to TRBJ1-1; D is unresolved. Germline V lookup: CDR1 SGHDN, CDR2 FVKESK. The germline V and J ends were trimmed by 0 bases and 4 bases, with 6 bases remaining between them. The length of the CDR3 is 13 residues. The CDR3 sequence is CASSQEGITEAFF. Here the CDR3 DNA reads TGTGCCAGCAGCCAAGAGGGCATCACTGAAGCTTTCTTT. Using reference TRBV14 and TRBJ1-1 for the parts outside the CDR3, the full variable domain is EAGVTQFPSHSVIEKGQTVTLRCDPISGHDNLYWYRRVMGKEIKFLLHFVKESKQDESGMPNNRFLAERTGGTYSTLKVQPAELEDSGVYFCASSQEGITEAFFGQGTRLTVV.

The chain couples TRBV11-2 to TRBJ1-2, with D tentatively TRBD1 (5 bases). Looked up from germline, CDR1 is SGHAT and CDR2 is FQNNGV. The CDR3 spans 16 residues. V was clipped by 5 bases and J by 0 bases, with 16 bases between them. The CDR3 DNA sequence: TGTGCCAGCAGCCCACGGGACTTTAAAGCTAACTATGGCTACACCTTC. Translation gives CASSPRDFKANYGYTF.

This chain links TRBV5-1 with TRBJ2-5; 7 positions agree with TRBD2. The CDR3 length is 16 residues. After removal of 5 bases from V and 4 bases from J, the junction contained 14 bases not matched to a gene. From germline, CDR1 is SGHRS and CDR2 YFSETQ. CDR3 sequence: CASRHTYPGGRETQYF. DNA of the CDR3: TGCGCCAGCAGACACACTTATCCGGGAGGAAGAGAGACCCAGTACTTC.

The chain links TRBV19 to TRBJ2-4; TRBD1 agrees at 10 bases. V shed 8 bases and J 0 bases; nucleotides not matched to a gene: 7. There are 16 residues in the CDR3. Germline assignment: CDR1 LNHDA and CDR2 SQIVND (reference sequence). CDR3 nucleotide sequence: TGTGCCAGTTCCGGGACAGGGGCCATAGCCAAAAACATTCAGTACTTC. Translation: CASSGTGAIAKNIQYF.

This rearrangement joins TRBV29-1 to TRBJ1-2; D might be TRBD1 (6 bases). The V gene lost 4 bases and the J gene lost 2 bases, with 14 bases spanning the gap. This CDR3 region has 14 residues. Germline V gene sequence: CDR1 SQVTM, CDR2 ANQGSEA. This chain's CDR3 is CSVGVPRGNYGYTF. The DNA of the CDR3 is TGCAGCGTTGGAGTGCCCAGGGGAAACTATGGCTACACCTTC.

The chain couples TRBV7-2 to TRBJ1-1; D remains unclear. Trimming cost V 3 bases and J 5 bases, with 10 bases left between them. Germline CDR1 is SGHTA and CDR2 is FQGNSA. The CDR3 extends over 13 amino acids. The CDR3 sequence is CASSFRFFTEAFF. CDR3 DNA sequence: TGTGCCAGCAGCTTCAGGTTTTTTACTGAAGCTTTCTTT.

This clone was observed a few times. This chain links TRBV10-2 with TRBJ2-2; unclear D gene. V was clipped by 5 bases and J by 5 bases, with 9 bases between them. From germline, CDR1 is WSHSY and CDR2 SAAADI. The CDR3 length is 13 residues. The CDR3: CASSLSETGELFF. The CDR3 DNA is TGCGCCAGCAGTCTATCCGAGACCGGGGAGCTGTTTTTT.

This clone occurred many times. The J gene is TRBJ2-4, the V gene TRBV10-2; D is undetermined. Germline lookup yields CDR1 WSHSY and CDR2 SAAADI. V shed 4 bases and J shed 0 bases, with 13 bases lying between them. The CDR3 totals 16 residues. In nucleotides, the CDR3 is TGCGCCAGCAGTGTACGCCATCTCGAAGCCAAAAACATTCAGTACTTC. Amino acids: CASSVRHLEAKNIQYF.

The chain employs TRBV5-1 and TRBJ1-3; D is unresolved. This CDR3 region has 14 residues. V gave up 1 base and J gave up 1 base, with 6 bases separating them. Germline CDR1 and CDR2: SGHRS and YFSETQ. As DNA, the CDR3 is TGCGCCAGCAGCTTGCTCGCGTCTGGAAACACCATATATTTT. Its protein product is CASSLLASGNTIYF.

The chain couples TRBV7-7 to TRBJ2-7, with 7 bases fitting TRBD2. In germline, CDR1 is SSHAT, CDR2 FNYEAQ (reference sequence). The length of the CDR3 is 16 residues. Unmatched junction bases numbered 13, after V lost 5 bases and J lost 3 bases. The CDR3 here is CASSPSAGVSIYEQYF. The CDR3 coding sequence is TGTGCCAGCAGCCCCTCCGCGGGGGTCTCAATCTACGAGCAGTACTTC.

The rearrangement joins TRBV27 to TRBJ1-5; no firm D call. V was clipped by 5 bases and J by 2 bases, with 7 bases between them. Germline V gives CDR1 MNHEY, CDR2 SMNVEV (reference sequence). The CDR3 is 13 residues long. The CDR3 protein is CASSRAGNQPQHF. The CDR3 region has the DNA TGTGCCAGCAGTAGAGCCGGCAATCAGCCCCAGCATTTT.

The chain has TRBV7-6 and TRBJ2-5; D tentatively fits TRBD1 or TRBD2 (5 bases each). Germline CDR1 is SGHVS and CDR2 is FNYEAQ. The CDR3 runs 12 residues. Trimming stripped 5 bases from V and 4 bases from J, with 8 bases between. CDR3 amino acids: CASSPRGETQYF. The CDR3 nucleotides read TGTGCCAGCAGCCCGAGGGGAGAGACCCAGTACTTC.

This clone was found once. The CDR3 is CASSYQYQSRGSYEQYF. DNA of the CDR3: TGTGCCAGCAGCTACCAGTACCAGTCCAGGGGCTCCTACGAGCAGTACTTC. The V call is TRBV7-2, the J call TRBJ2-7; TRBD1 might be the D (6 bases). The ends were cut back, 4 bases at V and 0 bases at J, with 19 bases in the middle. The CDR3 has 17 amino acids. CDR1 and CDR2 (germline): SGHTA, FQGNSA.

The chain has TRBV6-4 and TRBJ1-1, with 8 bases that match TRBD1. CDR1 and CDR2 (germline): MRHNA, SNTAGT. The CDR3 sequence is 19 residues long. With 0 bases clipped from V and 0 bases from J, the junction kept 12 bases outside the gene matches. The CDR3 loop reads CASSDSRSVRGLMNTEAFF. CDR3 coding DNA: TGTGCCAGCAGTGACTCGAGGTCGGTCAGGGGGCTCATGAACACTGAAGCTTTCTTT.